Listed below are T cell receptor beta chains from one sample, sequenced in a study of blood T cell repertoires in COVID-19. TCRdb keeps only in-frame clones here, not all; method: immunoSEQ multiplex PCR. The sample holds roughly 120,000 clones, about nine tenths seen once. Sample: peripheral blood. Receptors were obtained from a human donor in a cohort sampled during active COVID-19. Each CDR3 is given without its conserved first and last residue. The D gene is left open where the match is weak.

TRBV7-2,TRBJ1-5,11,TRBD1,ASRRDRNQPQH
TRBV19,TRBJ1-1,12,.,ASTSPAGYTEAF
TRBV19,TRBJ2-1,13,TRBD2,ASSPQGLAGQEQF
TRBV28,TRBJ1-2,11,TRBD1,ASTSQGAAGYT
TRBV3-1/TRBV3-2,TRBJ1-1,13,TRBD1,ASSSQGAVNTEAF
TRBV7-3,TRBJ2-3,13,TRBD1,ASSSPRQGADTQY
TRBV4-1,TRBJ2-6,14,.,ASSQPRDSGANVLT
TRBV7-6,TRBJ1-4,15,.,ASSLAPGPSLNEKLF
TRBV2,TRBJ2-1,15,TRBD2,ASSETETSGRYGEQF
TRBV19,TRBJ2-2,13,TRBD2,ASSMGLAGTGELF
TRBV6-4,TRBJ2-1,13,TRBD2,ASSLLAGPYNEQF
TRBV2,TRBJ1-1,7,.,ASSSEAF
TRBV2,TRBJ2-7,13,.,ASRVSQVISYEQY
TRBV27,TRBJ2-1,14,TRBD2,ASSSQLAGDSGEQF
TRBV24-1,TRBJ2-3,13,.,ATSDLTGYADTQY
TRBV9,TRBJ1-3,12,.,ASSVTPSGNTIY
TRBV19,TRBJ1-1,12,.,ASSIAQGGTEAF
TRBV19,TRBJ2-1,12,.,ASSRDSSGNEQF
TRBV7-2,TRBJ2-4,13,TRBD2,ASSFGGGGKNIQY
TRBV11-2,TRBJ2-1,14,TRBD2,ASSFPGGRSYNEQF
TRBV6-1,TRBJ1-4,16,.,ASSEGKETEATNEKLF
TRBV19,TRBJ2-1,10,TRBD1,ASRSGGNEQF
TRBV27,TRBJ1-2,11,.,ASRATGNYGYT
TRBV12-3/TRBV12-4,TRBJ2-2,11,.,ASSSSPRGELF
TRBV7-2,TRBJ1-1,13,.,ASSLADTMNTEAF
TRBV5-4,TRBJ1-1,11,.,ASSQRLNTEAF
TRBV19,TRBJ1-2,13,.,ASSIGSRNSGGYT
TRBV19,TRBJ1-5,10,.,ASRQVGQPQH
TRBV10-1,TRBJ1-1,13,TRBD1,ASSSTGTGNTEAF
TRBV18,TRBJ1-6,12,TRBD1,ASSTGPIGSPLH
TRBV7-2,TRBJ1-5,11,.,ASGYRENQPQH
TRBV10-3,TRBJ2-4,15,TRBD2,AISESSSGSLGNIQY
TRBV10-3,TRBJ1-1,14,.,AISESPGQKDTEAF
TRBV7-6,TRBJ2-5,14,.,ASSSLAQGSWKTQY
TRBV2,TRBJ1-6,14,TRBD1,ASSLRTGAGNSPLH
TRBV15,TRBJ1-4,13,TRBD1,ATSRNRGRTEKLF
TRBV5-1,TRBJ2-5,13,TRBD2,ASSLVAGGQETQY
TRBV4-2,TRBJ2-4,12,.,ASSQGPDKNIQY
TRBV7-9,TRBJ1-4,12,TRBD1,ASSIGGSNEKLF
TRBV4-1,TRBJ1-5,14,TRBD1,ASSQLATGDNQPQH
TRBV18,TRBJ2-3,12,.,ASSPTAQGDTQY
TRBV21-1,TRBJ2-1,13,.,ASSKAGPQAGEQF
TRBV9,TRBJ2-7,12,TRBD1,ASSVTGSSYEQY
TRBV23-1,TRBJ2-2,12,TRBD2,ASSQKTSDGELF
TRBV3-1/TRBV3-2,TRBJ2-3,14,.,ASSQGGGVLTDTQY
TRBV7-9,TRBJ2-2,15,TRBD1,ASSPPIGQGYTGELF
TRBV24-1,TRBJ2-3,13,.,ATSDYGGQTDTQY
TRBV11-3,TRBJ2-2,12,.,ASSLGASTGELF
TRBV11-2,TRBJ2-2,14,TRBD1,ASSLGTGLRGGELF
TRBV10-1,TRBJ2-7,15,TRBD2,ASKKGLAGGNSYEQY
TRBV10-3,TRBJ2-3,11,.,AISDPGTHLQY
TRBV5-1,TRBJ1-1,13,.,ASNPWGGMNTEAF
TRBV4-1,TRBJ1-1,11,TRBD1,ASSRIDRERAF
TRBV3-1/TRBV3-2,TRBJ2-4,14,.,ASSQRQGKSKNIQY
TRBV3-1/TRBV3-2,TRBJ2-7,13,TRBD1,ASSQRRQGPYEQY